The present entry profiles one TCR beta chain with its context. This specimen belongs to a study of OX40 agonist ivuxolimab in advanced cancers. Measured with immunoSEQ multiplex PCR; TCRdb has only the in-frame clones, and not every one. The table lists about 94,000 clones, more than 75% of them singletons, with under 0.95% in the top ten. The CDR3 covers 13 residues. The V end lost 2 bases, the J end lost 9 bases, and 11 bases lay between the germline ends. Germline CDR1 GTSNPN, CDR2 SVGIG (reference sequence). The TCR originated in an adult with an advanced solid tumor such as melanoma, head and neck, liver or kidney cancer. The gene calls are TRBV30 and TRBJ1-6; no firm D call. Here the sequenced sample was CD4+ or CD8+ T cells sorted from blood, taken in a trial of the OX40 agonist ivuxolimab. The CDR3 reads CAWSSQAGSPLHF. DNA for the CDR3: TGTGCCTGGAGTTCGCAGGCGGGTTCACCCCTCCACTTT.